This T cell receptor (beta chain) was found in a study of shared clonotypes between healthy human individuals. Trimming removed 3 bases from V and 4 bases from J, with 11 bases in between. Germline lookup yields CDR1 KGHSH and CDR2 LQKENI. CDR3 length equals 14 residues. Repertoires were generated with immunoSEQ multiplex PCR, while TCRdb's copy carries only in-frame clones and drops some. The profile shows some 1.4 million clones, over 95% of them singletons. The rearrangement uses TRBV18 and TRBJ2-3; tentative D call: TRBD1 (5 bases). The sequenced sample consisted of naive CD4+ T cells sorted from blood. Indicated subset: CD45RA+ positively selected. The sequence came from a man aged 30 to 39 in good health. The CDR3: CASSPTEPADTQYF. CDR3 coding DNA: TGTGCCAGCTCACCGACAGAGCCAGCAGATACGCAGTATTTT.